This T cell receptor beta chain is from a study of blood T cells in healthy people across ages. Study background: Every two T cells gave about one barcoded beta molecule via template switching.

With regard to this clonotype: Its specificity is not known.

Germline assignment: CDR1 SQVTM and CDR2 ANQGSEA. CDR3 size: 13 residues. Study-level findings and limits: Long-lived donors carried more naive CD4+ cells and greater diversity than aged donors.

A second PCR of roughly 7 to 11 cycles used a sample-barcoded 5' primer and a J-beta primer mix. TCRdb fed the 5' RACE reads into MiXCR, producing one record per CDR3 protein. Here the sample spans about 1.4 million distinct CDR3 sequences, 55% to 75% being singletons. This chain links TRBV29-1 with TRBJ2-4; TRBD1 matches 10 bases. The end of the DNA is better explained by TRBJ2-7, so the J call may be wrong. The sample taken for sequencing was blood. The clonotype originates from a man between 18 and 29 years old in good health. The CDR3 region has the DNA TGCAGCGTTGGACAGGGGGCGATCTACGAGCAGTACTTC. This codes for CSVGQGAIYEQYF.